This T cell receptor beta chain was recovered during a study of cytomegalovirus exposure and HLA in healthy donors. About this clone: Its antigen remains unidentified.

The CDR3 is made up of 14 amino acids. Germline assignment: CDR1 SGDLS and CDR2 YYNGEE. V lost 3 bases and J lost 5; bases outside the gene matches: 4. It was with 60 Vbeta and 13 Jbeta primers that the PCR ran. Clones were sequenced by immunoSEQ multiplex PCR, and TCRdb holds only the in-frame ones, with some missing. Of 150,000 to 200,000 clones listed, over 65% are singletons. Points from the study as a whole: TCR association rates varied by HLA locus in a later analysis, with DRB1 highest and HLA-C lowest. In a later analysis, a missense DCLRE1C variant was linked to TCR beta V- and J-gene trimming. The study flagged about 150 TCR beta chains as cytomegalovirus-associated. Reportedly, cytomegalovirus status was diagnosed with high sensitivity and specificity.

The chain carries TRBV9 and TRBJ2-2; 7 positions agree with TRBD1. This TCR derives from a woman in her twenties or thirties in good health and CMV-seronegative. Sequencing input: PBMCs. The CDR3 sequence: CASSDRGETGELFF. The CDR3 bases are TGTGCCAGCAGCGACAGGGGTGAGACCGGGGAGCTGTTTTTT. Full variable domain (outside the CDR3, taken from reference TRBV9 and TRBJ2-2): DSGVTQTPKHLITATGQRVTLRCSPRSGDLSVYWYQQSLDQGLQFLIQYYNGEERAKGNILERFSAQQFPDLHSELNLSSLELGDSALYFCASSDRGETGELFFGEGSRLTVL.